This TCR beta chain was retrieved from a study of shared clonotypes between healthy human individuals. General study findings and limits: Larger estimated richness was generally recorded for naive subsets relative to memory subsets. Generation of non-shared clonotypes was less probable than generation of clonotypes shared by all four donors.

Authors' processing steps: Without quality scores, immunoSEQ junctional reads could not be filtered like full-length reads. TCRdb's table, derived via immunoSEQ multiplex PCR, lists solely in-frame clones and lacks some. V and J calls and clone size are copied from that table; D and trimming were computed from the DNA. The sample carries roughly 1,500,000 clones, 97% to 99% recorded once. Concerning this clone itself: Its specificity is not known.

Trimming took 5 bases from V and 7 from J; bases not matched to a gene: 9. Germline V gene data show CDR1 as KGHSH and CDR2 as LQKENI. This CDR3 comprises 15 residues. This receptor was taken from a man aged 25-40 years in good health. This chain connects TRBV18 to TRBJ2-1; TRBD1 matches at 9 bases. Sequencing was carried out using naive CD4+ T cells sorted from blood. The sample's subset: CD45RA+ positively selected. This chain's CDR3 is CASSVRDRVQNEQFF. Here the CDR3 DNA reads TGTGCCAGCTCAGTCCGGGACAGGGTCCAGAATGAGCAGTTCTTC.